Sequencing of this T cell receptor beta chain was carried out in a study of blood T cell repertoires in COVID-19. In the study overall: The United States, Italy and Spain were the sources of the acute and convalescent COVID-19 samples. The analysed material was cDNA or gDNA that came from T cells, B-cell-depleted T cells, or PBMCs.

This clone showed up just once. TCRdb's table, derived via immunoSEQ multiplex PCR, lists solely in-frame clones and lacks some. The table has about 330,000 clones, roughly 90% seen once. The CDR3 has 12 residues. Looked up from germline, CDR1 is SGHKS and CDR2 is YYEKEE (reference sequence). V was pared by 2 bases and J by 7 bases, with 9 bases between. This TCR came from a woman between 50 and 59 years old with active or convalescent COVID-19. The sample consisted of peripheral blood. This chain links TRBV5-5 with TRBJ1-1; D ambiguous. The CDR3 is CASSFMVGEAFF. Here the CDR3 DNA reads TGTGCCAGCAGCTTTATGGTCGGTGAAGCTTTCTTT.